The 30 T cell receptor beta chains below were found in one sample sequenced in a study of blood T cell repertoires in COVID-19. Assay used: immunoSEQ multiplex PCR; TCRdb lists only in-frame clones, some missing. The sample has 200,000 to 250,000 clones, 89% seen once; the top ten hold about 6%. The specimen was peripheral blood. These receptors were taken from a man in his sixties who had recovered from COVID-19.

This clone was counted a few times. The chain employs TRBV28 and TRBJ2-7, with TRBD2 identical over 10 bases. Germline-derived CDR1 and CDR2 are MDHEN and SYDVKM. J gave up 1 base and V 7 bases, and 4 bases lay outside the gene matches. This CDR3 is 14 amino acids long. This CDR3 is CASTPAGGSYEQYF. The CDR3 coding sequence is TGTGCCAGCACCCCAGCGGGAGGGTCCTACGAGCAGTACTTC.

The J gene is TRBJ1-1, the V gene TRBV6-5, with a possible D match to TRBD1 (5 bases). The CDR3 sequence is 14 residues long. With 6 bases removed from V and 10 bases from J, the gap between germline ends came to 21 bases. The V gene's germline CDR1 is MNHEY and CDR2 SVGAGI. This CDR3 reads CASRYAGALAGAFF. The CDR3 DNA is TGTGCCAGCAGATACGCCGGGGCTTTAGCGGGAGCTTTCTTT.

The V call is TRBV12-2, the J call TRBJ1-1; TRBD1, the D gene given by the table, was not confirmed from the DNA. TRBV12-2 is an annotated pseudogene. The CDR3 sequence is 15 residues long. CDR3 protein: CASRLARTENTEAFF. DNA for the CDR3: TGTGCAAGTCGCTTAGCGAGGACAGAAAACACTGAAGCTTTCTTT.

V is TRBV7-9 and J is TRBJ1-5; D gene uncertain. V was cut by 5 bases and J by 4 bases, with 6 bases left in between. This CDR3 spans 12 amino acids. CDR1 is SEHNR, CDR2 FQNEAQ, per germline (reference sequence). As DNA, the CDR3 is TGTGCCAGCAGCCTACCTAATCAGCCCCAGCATTTT. Translation: CASSLPNQPQHF.

This clone has more than one count but fewer than ten. This rearrangement joins TRBV27 to TRBJ1-3, with 8 bases fitting TRBD1. V lost 6 bases to trimming and J lost 3 bases; unmatched junction nucleotides: 10. This CDR3 has 16 residues. Germline V lookup: CDR1 MNHEY, CDR2 SMNVEV (reference sequence). The CDR3 sequence: CASRPYGGQVGNTIYF. The CDR3 nucleotides are TGTGCCAGCAGGCCTTACGGGGGACAGGTTGGAAACACCATATATTTT.

This chain connects TRBV11-2 to TRBJ2-5, with 9 nucleotides matching TRBD1. CDR1 is SGHAT and CDR2 is FQNNGV in the germline V gene. CDR3 length equals 14 residues. J was trimmed by 3 bases and V by 5 bases; bases with no gene match: 4. The CDR3 sequence: CASSLGTGKETQYF. The CDR3 nucleotides are TGTGCCAGCAGCCTCGGGACAGGGAAAGAGACCCAGTACTTC.

J is TRBJ2-4 and V is TRBV27, with 7 bases lining up with TRBD1. V trimming: 6 bases; J trimming: 6 bases; junction bases outside the gene matches: 8. Germline V gene lookup returns CDR1 MNHEY and CDR2 SMNVEV (reference sequence). This CDR3 comprises 14 residues. CDR3 loop: CASRVQGYSNIQYF. DNA of the CDR3: TGTGCCAGCAGGGTACAGGGGTACTCAAACATTCAGTACTTC.

Only one count was recorded for this clone. The chain employs TRBV18 and TRBJ2-1; a possible D gene is TRBD1 (5 bases). The ends were cut back, 3 bases at V and 7 bases at J, with 13 bases in the middle. The length of the CDR3 is 14 residues. Germline V lookup: CDR1 KGHSH, CDR2 LQKENI. This chain's CDR3 is CASSPRRARNEQFF. CDR3 bases: TGTGCCAGCTCACCCCGCAGGGCTAGGAATGAGCAGTTCTTC.

V is TRBV3-1 (or the pseudogene TRBV3-2) and J is TRBJ2-1, with 10 bases matching TRBD2. J lost 10 bases, V lost 4 bases, and 10 bases had no gene match. Germline assignment: CDR1 LGHDT and CDR2 YNNKEL (reference sequence). The CDR3 extends over 15 amino acids. CDR3 DNA: TGTGCCAGCAGCCGCGGAAGCGGGGGGGCATGGGAGCAGTTCTTC. Translation: CASSRGSGGAWEQFF.

The chain is built from TRBV27 and TRBJ2-1; the D gene is possibly TRBD1 (6 bases). Trimming shortened V by 5 bases and J by 9 bases, and 17 bases separated the two germline ends. The CDR3 has 14 residues. CDR1 MNHEY and CDR2 SMNVEV come from the germline V gene (reference sequence). The CDR3 here is CASSPGVVRGEQFF. CDR3 bases: TGTGCCAGCAGTCCAGGGGTCGTTCGTGGTGAGCAGTTCTTC.

The V and J genes are TRBV11-2 and TRBJ2-7; the match to TRBD1 covers 8 bases. Germline V CDR1 and CDR2: SGHAT, FQNNGV. V dropped 5 bases and J dropped 2; count of bases not matched to a gene: 8. CDR3 size: 15 residues. The CDR3 DNA follows: TGTGCCAGCAGCACCGACAGGGGAAAGGCCTACGAGCAGTACTTC. It codes for CASSTDRGKAYEQYF.

This clone was recorded once. The chain employs TRBV25-1 and TRBJ2-5; 7 bases map to TRBD1. Germline V gene data show CDR1 as MGHDK and CDR2 as SYGVNS. The trim removed 0 bases at V and 3 bases at J, leaving 4 bases unmatched. The CDR3 totals 15 residues. This CDR3 is CASSEYGTAEETQYF. CDR3 DNA sequence: TGTGCCAGCAGTGAATACGGGACAGCAGAAGAGACCCAGTACTTC.

This chain joins TRBV6-5 and TRBJ1-2, with 9 bases aligning to TRBD1. Germline loops: CDR1 MNHEY, CDR2 SVGAGI. This CDR3 has 14 residues. The J segment lost 2 bases and the V segment lost 6 bases, leaving 4 bases of the junction unmatched. The CDR3 here is CASRGTGKNYGYTF. In nucleotides, the CDR3 is TGTGCCAGCAGGGGGACAGGGAAGAACTATGGCTACACCTTC.

The CDR3 is CASSPGQGGPNQPQHF. In DNA, the CDR3 is TGTGCCAGCAGCCCCGGACAGGGGGGACCCAATCAGCCCCAGCATTTT. The chain joins TRBV6-2 or TRBV6-3 to TRBJ1-5; 10 positions agree with TRBD1. V lost 6 bases to trimming and J lost 3 bases; unmatched junction nucleotides: 8. The germline V gene encodes CDR1 MNHEY and CDR2 SVGEGT. The CDR3 consists of 16 residues.

CDR3 sequence reads: CASSPPRGLNNSPLHF. CDR3 coding DNA: TGTGCCAGCTCACCGCCGAGGGGGCTTAATAATTCACCCCTCCACTTT. This chain joins TRBV18 and TRBJ1-6, with 7 bases matching TRBD1. This CDR3 is 16 amino acids long. The V gene's germline CDR1 is KGHSH and CDR2 LQKENI. V was pared by 3 bases and J by 5 bases, with 7 bases of the junction left unmatched.

The chain recombines TRBV27 with TRBJ2-3; 9 bases match TRBD2. There are 18 residues in the CDR3. V lost 3 bases, J lost 4 bases, and 14 bases stayed unmatched. Germline V gene data show CDR1 as MNHEY and CDR2 as SMNVEV (reference sequence). CDR3 region: CASSFRLAGLGGPDTQYF. CDR3 bases: TGTGCCAGCAGTTTCCGGCTAGCGGGGTTGGGGGGGCCAGATACGCAGTATTTT.

V is TRBV7-2 and J is TRBJ2-1, with 16 bases matching TRBD2. The CDR3 runs 16 residues. V was clipped by 1 base and J by 9 bases; unmatched bases: 3. The germline gives CDR1 SGHTA, CDR2 FQGNSA. As DNA, the CDR3 is TGTGCCAGCAGCTTAGAGGGGACTAGCGGGAGGGGTGAGCAGTTCTTC. It yields the protein CASSLEGTSGRGEQFF.

The chain combines TRBV29-1 with TRBJ2-7; the D is unclear. Trimming took 5 bases from V and 5 from J, leaving 13 bases between them. This CDR3 has 12 residues. Germline values: CDR1 SQVTM, CDR2 ANQGSEA. The CDR3 loop reads CSVIWSRHEQYF. The CDR3 DNA reads as TGCAGCGTTATTTGGAGTCGCCACGAGCAGTACTTC.

V and J are TRBV27 and TRBJ2-5; the D gene is possibly TRBD2 (5 bases). Trimming took off 5 bases at V and 5 bases at J, with 18 bases between the two ends. The CDR3 extends over 15 amino acids. CDR1 is MNHEY and CDR2 is SMNVEV in the germline V gene (reference sequence). CDR3 nucleotides: TGTGCCAGCAGTGGAGGCCCTGGTAACTGGGAGACCCAGTACTTC. Translating gives CASSGGPGNWETQYF.

This clone appeared once. The V gene is TRBV18, the J gene TRBJ2-1, with TRBD2 matching over 9 bases. After removal of 3 bases from V and 6 bases from J, the junction contained 6 bases not matched to a gene. Germline values: CDR1 KGHSH, CDR2 LQKENI. The CDR3 extends over 15 amino acids. Here the CDR3 reads CASSPLAGSTNEQFF. The CDR3, as DNA: TGTGCCAGCTCACCCCTAGCGGGATCAACCAATGAGCAGTTCTTC. Using reference TRBV18 and TRBJ2-1 for the parts outside the CDR3, the full variable domain is NAGVMQNPRHLVRRRGQEARLRCSPMKGHSHVYWYRQLPEEGLKFMVYLQKENIIDESGMPKERFSAEFPKEGPSILRIQQVVRGDSAAYFCASSPLAGSTNEQFFGPGTRLTVL.

The rearrangement links TRBV6-4 to TRBJ2-3, with 7 bases aligning to TRBD2. Germline V gene lookup returns CDR1 MRHNA and CDR2 SNTAGT. The CDR3 is 13 amino acids. V shed 0 bases and J 9 bases; nucleotides not matched to a gene: 3. CDR3 nucleotides: TGTGCCAGCAGTGACTCCGGACTAGGAACGCAGTATTTT. This gives the protein CASSDSGLGTQYF.

V and J are TRBV6-5 and TRBJ1-2; no firm D call. The V and J ends lost 7 bases and 1 base respectively, with 4 bases between them. This CDR3 is built from 11 residues. Germline V gene sequence: CDR1 MNHEY, CDR2 SVGAGI. The CDR3 protein is CASKLNYGYTF. CDR3 in DNA: TGTGCCAGCAAACTTAACTATGGCTACACCTTC.

In its sample, this clone was seen a few times. The chain recombines TRBV27 with TRBJ1-6, with D maybe TRBD1 (5 bases). The CDR3 sequence is 13 residues long. Looked up from germline, CDR1 is MNHEY and CDR2 is SMNVEV (reference sequence). V lost 1 base to trimming and J lost 7 bases, with 5 bases between them. CDR3 DNA sequence: TGTGCCAGCAGTTTATACAGGAATTCACCCCTCCACTTT. Residues: CASSLYRNSPLHF.

This chain joins TRBV24-1 and TRBJ2-1; TRBD2 agrees at 11 bases. The length of the CDR3 is 17 residues. In germline, CDR1 is KGHDR, CDR2 SFDVKD. The V gene end was trimmed by 0 bases and the J gene end by 8 bases; junction bases not matched to a gene: 8. CDR3 amino acids: CATSDLHVAGGKDEQFF. In nucleotides, the CDR3 is TGTGCCACCAGTGATTTGCATGTAGCGGGAGGGAAAGATGAGCAGTTCTTC.

This chain joins TRBV15 and TRBJ2-7, with D maybe TRBD1 (6 bases). Trimming pared 4 bases from V and 3 bases from J, leaving 25 bases between. Germline CDR1 and CDR2: LNHNV and YYDKDF (reference sequence). The CDR3 consists of 18 residues. The CDR3 DNA reads as TGTGCCACCAGCATAAGCTACCTTTCAGGGGCGACAAGCTACGAGCAGTACTTC. This encodes CATSISYLSGATSYEQYF.

The chain has TRBV11-2 and TRBJ2-1; TRBD2 might be the D (6 bases). The ends were cut back, 0 bases at V and 4 bases at J, with 16 bases in the middle. The CDR3 runs to 17 residues. Germline CDR1 SGHAT, CDR2 FQNNGV. Here the CDR3 reads CASSLESGRWVYNEQFF. In DNA, the CDR3 is TGTGCCAGCAGCTTAGAGTCAGGGAGGTGGGTTTACAATGAGCAGTTCTTC.

The chain uses TRBV20-1 and TRBJ1-5; possible D gene TRBD1, 6 bases. CDR3 length: 14 amino acids. Germline values: CDR1 DFQATT, CDR2 SNEGSKA (reference sequence). With 3 bases removed from V and 2 bases from J, the gap between germline ends came to 11 bases. The CDR3, as DNA: TGCAGTGCTAGTCGGGACATGGGCAATCAGCCCCAGCATTTT. It yields the protein CSASRDMGNQPQHF.

This clone has just one count. The CDR3 nucleotides are TGTGCCAGCAGTTTAAATACTTATAATTCACCCCTCCACTTT. Its translation: CASSLNTYNSPLHF. The J gene is TRBJ1-6, the V gene TRBV28; D is unresolved. This CDR3 spans 14 amino acids. Germline CDR1 is MDHEN and CDR2 is SYDVKM. Trimming removed 2 bases at V and 4 bases at J, with 6 bases between.

V usage is TRBV7-9 and J usage is TRBJ2-3, with D possibly matching TRBD1 (6 bases). V lost 6 bases to trimming and J lost 1 base, with 17 bases between them. Germline values: CDR1 SEHNR, CDR2 FQNEAQ (reference sequence). CDR3 length equals 16 residues. The CDR3 nucleotides read TGTGCCAGCAGTCCCCAGGGGATTGGGGGCACAGATACGCAGTATTTT. It translates to CASSPQGIGGTDTQYF.

V is TRBV7-3 and J is TRBJ2-6; maybe TRBD2 (5 bases). Germline-derived CDR1 and CDR2 are SGHTA and FQGTGA. This CDR3 is 15 amino acids long. V was trimmed by 5 bases and J by 1 base, leaving 9 bases between them. CDR3 amino acids: CASSPLASGANVLTF. The CDR3 bases are TGTGCCAGCAGCCCCCTAGCATCTGGGGCCAACGTCCTGACTTTC.